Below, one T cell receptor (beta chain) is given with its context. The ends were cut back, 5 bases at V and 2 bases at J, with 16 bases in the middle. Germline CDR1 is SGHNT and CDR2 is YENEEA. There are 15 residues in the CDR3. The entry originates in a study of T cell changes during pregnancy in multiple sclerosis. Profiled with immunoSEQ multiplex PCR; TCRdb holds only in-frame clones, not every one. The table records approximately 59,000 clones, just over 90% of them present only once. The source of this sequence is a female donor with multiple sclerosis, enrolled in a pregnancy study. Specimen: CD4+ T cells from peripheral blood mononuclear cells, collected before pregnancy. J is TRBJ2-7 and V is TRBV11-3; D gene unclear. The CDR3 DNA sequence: TGTGCCAGCAGCCATCCCTCAAGCGTTGCCTACGAGCAGTACTTC. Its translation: CASSHPSSVAYEQYF.